This TCR beta chain derives from a study of blood T cell repertoires in COVID-19. Study-level information: PBMCs, B-cell-depleted T cells, or T cells were the source of the cDNA or gDNA that made up the material.

Generated by immunoSEQ multiplex PCR, the TCRdb table keeps only in-frame clones and is missing some. This table holds 200,000 to 250,000 clones, approximately 87% found once. V was shortened by 0 bases and J by 5 bases, with 11 bases between the two germline ends. Per germline, CDR1 SGDLS and CDR2 YYNGEE. The CDR3 consists of 14 residues. The chain uses TRBV9 and TRBJ2-5; no definite D call. The origin of this receptor is a woman aged 65 to 85 with active or convalescent COVID-19. Sequencing was carried out using peripheral blood. CDR3 nucleotides: TGTGCCAGCAGCGTAGTGAGTAGTCGGGAGACCCAGTACTTC. This gives the protein CASSVVSSRETQYF. Variable domain in full (rest from reference TRBV9 and TRBJ2-5): DSGVTQTPKHLITATGQRVTLRCSPRSGDLSVYWYQQSLDQGLQFLIQYYNGEERAKGNILERFSAQQFPDLHSELNLSSLELGDSALYFCASSVVSSRETQYFGPGTRLLVL.